This T cell receptor (beta chain) derives from a study of T cell clonotyping in hematopoietic cell transplantation. Measured with immunoSEQ multiplex PCR; TCRdb has only the in-frame clones, and not every one. The table has around 14,000 clones, over 85% seen once. This clone was found once. The antigen remains unidentified. Whole-study findings and limits: Pathologically expanded recipient clonotypes increased progressively from day 30 to day 180 as diversity fell. Few recipient clonotypes overlapped donors; over 95% were de novo at given depth. CD4 and CD8 repertoire contributions could not be separated without sorting. Graft donor and pretransplant recipient Inverse Simpson Index values predicted broader posttransplant TCR diversity.

Deletions cut 0 bases from V and 6 bases from J, with 14 bases between. From germline, CDR1 is LGHNA and CDR2 YSLEER. The CDR3 extends over 15 amino acids. Sequences were derived from PBMCs, sampled 30 days after allogeneic stem cell transplant. This TCR was sampled from a male patient between 60 and 69 years old who had an allogeneic stem cell transplant from an unrelated donor, so the T cells may come from the graft donor. Some clones in this sample may be carry-over from other donors' samples. This sequence joins TRBV4-3 and TRBJ1-2, with a weak D call TRBD1 (5 bases). This CDR3 is CASSQDNWGSDGYTF. The DNA for the CDR3 is TGCGCCAGCAGCCAAGATAATTGGGGCAGTGATGGCTACACCTTC.